This TCR beta chain was observed in a study of T cell responses to AZD1222 COVID-19 vaccine. Only in-frame clones appear in the TCRdb table, and some are missing; sequencing was by immunoSEQ multiplex PCR. The listing contains about 140,000 clones. As concerns this clone: No antigen is known for it.

This CDR3 region has 14 residues. The germline V gene has CDR1 LNHNV and CDR2 YYDKDF (reference sequence). The germline V and J ends were trimmed by 5 bases and 1 base, with 10 bases remaining between them. General study points: Donor demographics were predominantly white British with a female majority; clonal diversity may be underestimated.

This receptor was taken from an adult in good health. The chain recombines TRBV15 with TRBJ2-3, with D unclear. Specimen: peripheral blood. The CDR3 DNA reads TGTGCCACCAGCGTAATGCGTGGCACAGATACGCAGTATTTT. Its translation is CATSVMRGTDTQYF.